The 23 T cell receptor beta chains below come from one sample, sequenced in a study of blood T cell repertoires in COVID-19. Assay used: immunoSEQ multiplex PCR; TCRdb lists only in-frame clones, some missing. The table records hundreds of thousands of clones, approximately 91% of them present only once. The sequenced material came from peripheral blood. The receptors were gathered from a man aged 18 to 29 with active or convalescent COVID-19.

This chain links TRBV15 with TRBJ1-4, with D maybe TRBD1 (6 bases). Trimming took 1 base from V and 7 from J, leaving 13 bases between them. The length of the CDR3 is 15 residues. CDR1 and CDR2 (germline): LNHNV, YYDKDF (reference sequence). CDR3 bases: TGTGCCACCAGCAGAGGGGGGGGCTTCGGTGAAAAACTGTTTTTT. It specifies CATSRGGGFGEKLFF.

The rearrangement joins TRBV24-1 to TRBJ2-2; maybe TRBD1 (6 bases). Germline CDR1 KGHDR, CDR2 SFDVKD. V dropped 2 bases and J dropped 4 bases, with 13 bases sitting between them. The CDR3 sequence is 16 residues long. The CDR3 bases are TGTGCCACCAGTGATTCTCGGGCAGGGGCCACCGGGGAGCTGTTTTTT. Residues: CATSDSRAGATGELFF.

The V and J genes are TRBV27 and TRBJ2-7, with a weak D call TRBD2 (5 bases). The V end was cut by 2 bases, the J end by 6 bases, with 17 bases between. The CDR3 has 15 amino acids. Per germline, CDR1 MNHEY and CDR2 SMNVEV (reference sequence). In nucleotides, the CDR3 is TGTGCCAGCAGTTTAGTCTGGGGAGCTGTTGGCGAGCAGTACTTC. It codes for CASSLVWGAVGEQYF.

The chain joins TRBV12-3 or TRBV12-4 to TRBJ2-3; D gene unclear. This CDR3 region has 12 residues. V shed 4 bases and J shed 4 bases, with 6 bases lying between them. The CDR3 coding sequence is TGTGCCAGCAGTTCGTTTCCAGATACGCAGTATTTT. This sequence encodes CASSSFPDTQYF.

This rearrangement joins TRBV6-2 or TRBV6-3 to TRBJ2-7; D may be TRBD2 (7 bases). Between the trimmed V and J ends, which lost 4 bases and 6 bases, there was a span of 16 bases. Germline lookup yields CDR1 MNHEY and CDR2 SVGEGT. This CDR3 has 14 amino acids. The chain's CDR3 is CASSSTGGSSEQYF. CDR3 DNA sequence: TGTGCCAGCAGTTCGACGGGGGGCTCTTCCGAGCAGTACTTC.

The chain carries TRBV13 and TRBJ1-2, with a possible D match to TRBD1 (6 bases). The CDR3 has 13 residues. Trimming removed 6 bases at V and 4 bases at J, with 12 bases between. The V gene's germline CDR1 is PRHDT and CDR2 FYEKMQ (reference sequence). CDR3 sequence (DNA): TGTGCCAGCAGGTCCGGACAGACCTATGGCTACACCTTC. It codes for CASRSGQTYGYTF.

This clone was counted a single time. This sequence joins TRBV6-2 or TRBV6-3 and TRBJ1-5; TRBD1 agrees at 8 bases. V was clipped by 0 bases and J by 1 base; unmatched bases: 5. This CDR3 comprises 17 residues. Germline CDR1 MNHEY, CDR2 SVGEGT. The CDR3 coding sequence is TGTGCCAGCAGTTACTCGGGCAGGGGGCTGAGCAATCAGCCCCAGCATTTT. It is translated as CASSYSGRGLSNQPQHF.

The chain employs TRBV19 and TRBJ1-3; no clear D gene. Germline V gene sequence: CDR1 LNHDA, CDR2 SQIVND (reference sequence). Trimming left V 4 bases short and J 3 bases short, with 13 bases between. This CDR3 is 15 amino acids long. CDR3 bases: TGTGCCAGTAGTACTCCCCCGGGGTATGGAAACACCATATATTTT. The encoded protein is CASSTPPGYGNTIYF.

The chain couples TRBV15 to TRBJ1-1, with 9 bases aligning to TRBD1. Germline-derived CDR1 and CDR2 are LNHNV and YYDKDF (reference sequence). Trimming cost V 3 bases and J 0 bases; bases outside gene matches: 11. The CDR3 is 18 amino acids. The CDR3 loop is CATSRPGQGIKMNTEAFF. The CDR3 nucleotides are TGTGCCACCAGCAGGCCGGGACAGGGAATTAAGATGAACACTGAAGCTTTCTTT.

V usage is TRBV6-6 and J usage is TRBJ1-1; D ambiguous. The CDR3 extends over 11 amino acids. V lost 4 bases and J 11 bases, leaving 11 bases between the germline ends. The germline V gene has CDR1 MNHNY and CDR2 SVGAGI (reference sequence). This CDR3 is CASSSEGGAFF. As DNA, the CDR3 is TGTGCCAGCAGTTCTGAGGGAGGTGCTTTCTTT.

This clone was observed a single time. This chain links TRBV18 with TRBJ1-1; a possible D gene is TRBD1 (5 bases). V was cut by 4 bases and J by 5 bases, with 14 bases left in between. The CDR3 extends over 14 amino acids. Germline-derived CDR1 and CDR2 are KGHSH and LQKENI. CDR3 sequence: CASSQTWGETEAFF. CDR3 coding DNA: TGTGCCAGCTCACAGACGTGGGGCGAGACTGAAGCTTTCTTT.

The chain is built from TRBV7-9 and TRBJ1-1; D is undetermined. V lost 7 bases, J lost 1 base, and 16 bases lay in between. This CDR3 has 15 residues. Germline V CDR1 and CDR2: SEHNR, FQNEAQ (reference sequence). The CDR3 protein is CASTTTSRGNTEAFF. The CDR3 DNA reads TGTGCCAGCACCACCACGAGCCGGGGGAACACTGAAGCTTTCTTT.

This clone has a single count. J is TRBJ2-1 and V is TRBV12-3 or TRBV12-4; possibly TRBD2 for D (5 bases). The CDR3 contains 12 residues. Trimming cost V 7 bases and J 7 bases, with 11 bases left between them. As DNA, the CDR3 is TGTGCCAGCACCCCCCGGGGTAATGAGCAGTTCTTC. As protein: CASTPRGNEQFF.

J is TRBJ1-3 and V is TRBV6-5; D remains ambiguous. Trimming removed 1 base from V and 2 bases from J, with 9 bases in between. This CDR3 spans 15 amino acids. Germline V lookup: CDR1 MNHEY, CDR2 SVGAGI. The CDR3 region is CASSYLMAAGNTIYF. The CDR3 DNA reads as TGTGCCAGCAGTTACTTAATGGCGGCTGGAAACACCATATATTTT.

This clone has just a few counts. V is TRBV19 and J is TRBJ2-3; TRBD1 is a possible D gene (5 bases). Germline-derived CDR1 and CDR2 are LNHDA and SQIVND (reference sequence). V was cut by 1 base and J by 1 base, with 9 bases left in between. The CDR3 length is 15 residues. The CDR3 spells CASSIGTGGTDTQYF. CDR3 DNA: TGTGCCAGTAGTATAGGTACAGGAGGCACAGATACGCAGTATTTT.

There are a few counts of this clone. The chain links TRBV5-1 to TRBJ1-6; TRBD1 matches at 12 bases. CDR1 is SGHRS, CDR2 YFSETQ, per germline. This CDR3 is built from 15 residues. V lost 4 bases to trimming and J lost 8 bases; unmatched junction nucleotides: 4. In nucleotides, the CDR3 is TGCGCCAGCAGCACCGGGACAGGGGGCGATTCACCCCTCCACTTT. Protein product: CASSTGTGGDSPLHF.

The V and J genes are TRBV5-6 and TRBJ1-5; 7 bases fit TRBD1. Germline V gene sequence: CDR1 SGHDT, CDR2 YYEEEE. Losses at the gene ends were 1 base for V and 7 bases for J; bases not matched to a gene: 5. The length of the CDR3 is 14 residues. The CDR3 bases are TGTGCCAGCAGCTTGTCGGCCAGGGGGCAGCCCCAGCATTTT. As protein: CASSLSARGQPQHF.

V is TRBV9 and J is TRBJ2-2; a weak D match, TRBD2 (6 bases). This CDR3 spans 16 amino acids. Deletions cut 0 bases from V and 3 bases from J, with 12 bases between. CDR1 is SGDLS and CDR2 is YYNGEE in the germline V gene. The CDR3 spells CASSVGSGGDTGELFF. CDR3 sequence (DNA): TGTGCCAGCAGCGTAGGGAGTGGAGGGGACACCGGGGAGCTGTTTTTT.

This clone was detected only once. The chain links TRBV7-9 to TRBJ2-3; D is uncertain. The CDR3 length is 17 residues. Germline V gene data show CDR1 as SEHNR and CDR2 as FQNEAQ (reference sequence). V lost 0 bases and J 1 base, leaving 14 bases between the germline ends. The CDR3 region is CASSLAFSTVRTDTQYF. The DNA for the CDR3 is TGTGCCAGCAGCTTAGCTTTTTCTACGGTCCGCACAGATACGCAGTATTTT.

This chain links TRBV7-9 with TRBJ1-5, with TRBD1 as a possible D gene (6 bases). The ends were cut back, 5 bases at V and 3 bases at J, with 17 bases in the middle. CDR3 length equals 16 residues. In germline, CDR1 is SEHNR, CDR2 FQNEAQ (reference sequence). Written as DNA, the CDR3 is TGTGCCAGCAGCCCAGGCTCAGGGGCGAACAATCAGCCCCAGCATTTT. This sequence encodes CASSPGSGANNQPQHF.

This clone was found a few times. V and J are TRBV5-4 and TRBJ2-7, with a weak D call TRBD2 (6 bases). Trimming pared 0 bases from V and 6 bases from J, leaving 13 bases between. Germline CDR1 SGHNT, CDR2 YYREEE (reference sequence). The CDR3 runs to 14 residues. The CDR3 bases are TGTGCCAGCAGCTTGGAGCAGGGAGGTAGCGAGCAGTACTTC. It yields the protein CASSLEQGGSEQYF.

This clone was counted a single time. The chain is built from TRBV4-1 and TRBJ1-1; D may be TRBD1 (5 bases). CDR3 length: 12 amino acids. V shed 4 bases and J shed 7 bases, with 10 bases lying between them. The germline V gene has CDR1 MGHRA and CDR2 YSYEKL. The CDR3 protein is CASSLTGGEAFF. Here the CDR3 DNA reads TGCGCCAGCAGCCTAACGGGGGGTGAAGCTTTCTTT.

The chain employs TRBV7-9 and TRBJ1-1, with D possibly being TRBD1 (5 bases). Trimming removed 8 bases from V and 0 bases from J, with 16 bases in between. The CDR3 is 15 amino acids. The germline gives CDR1 SEHNR, CDR2 FQNEAQ (reference sequence). CDR3: CASLGGRTMNTEAFF. In DNA form, the CDR3 reads TGTGCCAGCTTGGGGGGACGGACAATGAACACTGAAGCTTTCTTT.